This entry lists 2 T cell receptor beta chains sequenced from one sample in a study of identifying expanded T cells in peripheral blood. Assay: immunoSEQ multiplex PCR; the TCRdb copy retains only in-frame clones and omits some. The sample contains 70,000 to 100,000 clones, about 88% of which appear only once. Specimen: blood. Receptors originate from a person between 18 and 75 years old in good health.

Remarks on this clone: Other DNA sequences in this specimen translate into the identical CDR3. The CDR3 DNA reads TGTGCCAGCAGTTCTGACGGCGACACTGAAGCTTTCTTT. Translated: CASSSDGDTEAFF. V is TRBV6-6 and J is TRBJ1-1; no firm D call. The CDR3 sequence is 13 residues long. Looked up from germline, CDR1 is MNHNY and CDR2 is SVGAGI (reference sequence). V lost 4 bases and J lost 3, with 9 bases in between.

The rearrangement uses TRBV6-5 and TRBJ1-2, with 8 bases aligning to TRBD1. The CDR3 length is 12 residues. The germline V gene encodes CDR1 MNHEY and CDR2 SVGAGI. With V trimmed by 6 bases and J by 6 bases, 3 bases remained unmatched. For the CDR3, the DNA is TGTGCCAGCAGGAGGGACAGGCATGGCTACACCTTC. Protein product: CASRRDRHGYTF.